Detailed here is one T cell receptor beta chain. Its target is unknown. V trimming: 2 bases; J trimming: 4 bases; junction bases outside the gene matches: 12. From germline, CDR1 is SGDLS and CDR2 YYNGEE. The CDR3 is 16 residues long. The sample belongs to a study of cytomegalovirus exposure and HLA in healthy donors. Study-level information: About 82 million unique TCRs from HLA-typed donors were held in an early release of data. Study-wide findings and caveats: Most TCRs appeared rarely, but some public TCRs recurred in many donors.

The PCR had 60 Vbeta and 13 Jbeta primers. Produced via immunoSEQ multiplex PCR; TCRdb's table is partial and in-frame only. This table holds hundreds of thousands of clones, roughly four fifths found once. The source material was PBMCs. The chain recombines TRBV9 with TRBJ2-7; 7 bases map to TRBD2. The receptor's source is a woman aged 40 to 49 in good health and CMV-seronegative. The CDR3 nucleotides read TGTGCCAGCAGCGTGAGGTTGGATGCCGGGGGGTACGAGCAGTACTTC. This codes for CASSVRLDAGGYEQYF.